The clone carrying this TCR beta chain was seen more than once but under ten times. No antigen is known for it. This record comes from a study of T cells in Graves' hyperthyroidism and ophthalmopathy. The overall study: Staff took peripheral blood when the initial diagnosis was made, before any treatment began. Notes on the study in general: Ophthalmopathy was separated from stable hyperthyroidism by a 13 V-J model. Most clonotypes expanded in thyroid above 0.001 were likewise present in blood.

Researchers amplified the TCR beta CDR3 regions from RNA transcripts. The HTBI set primed first-round TCR CDR3 RT-PCR. TCRdb re-called the multiplex PCR reads through MiXCR, storing one row per CDR3 protein. The sample lists roughly 200,000 distinct CDR3 sequences; approximately 20% were seen once. Exclusion followed for patients with uncontrolled infection, other autoimmune disease, pregnancy or lactation. The sample taken for sequencing was blood. This clonotype originated in a man in his forties with Graves' hyperthyroidism.

CDR3 bases: TGTGCCAGCAGACACGGCCAGAACACTGAAGCTTTCTTT. Its translation: CASRHGQNTEAFF. The chain has TRBV6-1 and TRBJ1-1; D ambiguous. The CDR3 loop spans 13 amino acids. The V gene's germline CDR1 is MNHNS and CDR2 SASEGT. The ends were cut back, 6 bases at V and 1 base at J, with 9 bases in the middle.